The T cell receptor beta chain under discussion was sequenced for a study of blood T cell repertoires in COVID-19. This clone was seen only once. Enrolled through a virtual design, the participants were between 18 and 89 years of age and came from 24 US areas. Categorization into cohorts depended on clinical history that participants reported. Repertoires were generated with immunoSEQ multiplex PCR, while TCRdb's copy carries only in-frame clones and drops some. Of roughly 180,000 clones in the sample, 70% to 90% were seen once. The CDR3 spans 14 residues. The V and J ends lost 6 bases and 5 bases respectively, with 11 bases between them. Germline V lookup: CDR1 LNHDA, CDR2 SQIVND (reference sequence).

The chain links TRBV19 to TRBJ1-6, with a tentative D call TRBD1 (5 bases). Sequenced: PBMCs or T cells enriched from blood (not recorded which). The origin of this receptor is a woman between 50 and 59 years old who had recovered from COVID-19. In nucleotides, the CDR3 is TGTGCCAGTAGCTCGGGGGAGAATAATTCACCCCTCCACTTT. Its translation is CASSSGENNSPLHF.